This section outlines one TCR beta chain sequence together with its context. No antigen is known for it. Extraction of total RNA produced a minimum of 5 micrograms from each sample. This entry belongs to a study of blood T cells in healthy people across ages. Study observations and caveats: In these data, TCR beta diversity tracked strongly with naive T cell percentage. Age showed a roughly linear inverse relationship with TCR beta diversity per million T cells. In the absence of known donor CMV status, changes in expanded clonotypes were possibly confounded.

The CDR3 length is 15 residues. CDR1 is SGHTA, CDR2 FQGNSA, per germline. Trimming pared 4 bases from V and 0 bases from J, leaving 11 bases between. A J-beta primer mix and a sample-barcoded 5' primer were used in a second PCR of about 6 to 12 cycles. TCRdb passed the 5' RACE reads through MiXCR, listing each CDR3 protein once. The sample holds around 780,000 distinct CDR3 sequences, roughly 56% seen once. This TCR was sampled from a man aged 35 to 55 in good health. The sequencing sample was made of blood. J is TRBJ2-3 and V is TRBV7-2; no definite D call. CDR3 amino acids: CASSSNTLSTDTQYF. For the CDR3, the DNA is TGTGCCAGCAGCTCAAACACACTAAGCACAGATACGCAGTATTTT. The full variable domain, in which reference TRBV7-2 and TRBJ2-3 provide the parts outside the CDR3, is GAGVSQSPSNKVTEKGKDVELRCDPISGHTALYWYRQSLGQGLEFLIYFQGNSAPDKSGLPSDRFSAERTGGSVSTLTIQRTQQEDSAVYLCASSSNTLSTDTQYFGPGTRLTVL.